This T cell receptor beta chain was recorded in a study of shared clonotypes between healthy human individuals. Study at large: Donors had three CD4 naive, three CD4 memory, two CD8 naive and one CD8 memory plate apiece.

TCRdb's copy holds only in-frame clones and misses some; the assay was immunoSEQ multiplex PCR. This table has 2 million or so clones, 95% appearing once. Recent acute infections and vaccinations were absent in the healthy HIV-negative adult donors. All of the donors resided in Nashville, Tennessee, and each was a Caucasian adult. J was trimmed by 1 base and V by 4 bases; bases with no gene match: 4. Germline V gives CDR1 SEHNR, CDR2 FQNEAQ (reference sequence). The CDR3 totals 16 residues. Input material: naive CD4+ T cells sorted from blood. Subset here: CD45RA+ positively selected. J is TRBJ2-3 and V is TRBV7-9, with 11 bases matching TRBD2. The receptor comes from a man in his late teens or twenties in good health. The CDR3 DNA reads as TGTGCCAGCAGCTCCCTAGCGGGAGGTGGCACAGATACGCAGTATTTT. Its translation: CASSSLAGGGTDTQYF.